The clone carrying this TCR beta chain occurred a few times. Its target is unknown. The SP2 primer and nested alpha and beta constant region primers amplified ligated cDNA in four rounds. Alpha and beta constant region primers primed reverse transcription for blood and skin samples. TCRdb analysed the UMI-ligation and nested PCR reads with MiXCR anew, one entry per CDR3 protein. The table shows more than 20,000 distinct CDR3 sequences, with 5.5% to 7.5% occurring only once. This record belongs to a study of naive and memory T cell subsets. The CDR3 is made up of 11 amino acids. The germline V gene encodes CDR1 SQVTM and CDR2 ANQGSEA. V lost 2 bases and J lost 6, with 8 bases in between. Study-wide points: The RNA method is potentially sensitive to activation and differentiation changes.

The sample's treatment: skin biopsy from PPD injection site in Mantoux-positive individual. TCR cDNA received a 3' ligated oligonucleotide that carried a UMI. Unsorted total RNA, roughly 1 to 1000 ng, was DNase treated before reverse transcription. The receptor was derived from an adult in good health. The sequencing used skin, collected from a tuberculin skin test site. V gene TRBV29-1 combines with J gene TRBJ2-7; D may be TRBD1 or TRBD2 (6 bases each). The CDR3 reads CSVESGAEQYF. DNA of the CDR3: TGCAGCGTTGAATCGGGGGCCGAGCAGTACTTC.